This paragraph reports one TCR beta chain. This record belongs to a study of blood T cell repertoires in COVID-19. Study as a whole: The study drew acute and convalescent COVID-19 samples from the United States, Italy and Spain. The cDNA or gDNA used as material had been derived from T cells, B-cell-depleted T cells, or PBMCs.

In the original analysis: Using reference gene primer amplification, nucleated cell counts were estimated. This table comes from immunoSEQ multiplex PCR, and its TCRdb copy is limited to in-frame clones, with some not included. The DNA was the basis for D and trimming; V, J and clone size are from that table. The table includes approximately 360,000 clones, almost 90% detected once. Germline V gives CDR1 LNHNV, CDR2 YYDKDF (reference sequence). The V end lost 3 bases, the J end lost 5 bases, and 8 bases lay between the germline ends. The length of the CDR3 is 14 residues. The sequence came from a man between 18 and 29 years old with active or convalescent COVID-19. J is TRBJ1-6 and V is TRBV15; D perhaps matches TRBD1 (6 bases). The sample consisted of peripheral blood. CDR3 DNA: TGTGCCACCAGCAGGGACAGAGATAATTCACCCCTCCACTTT. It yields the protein CATSRDRDNSPLHF.